The source of this T cell receptor beta chain is a study of tumor-infiltrating lymphocytes in primary liver carcinoma. Study details: The study enrolled male and female patients aged 30 to 69 years. Regarding the study as a whole: Just around 7.5-25% of top clones spanned all five tumor regions.

The CDR3 is 21 amino acids. V shed 4 bases, J shed 9 bases, and the junction held 25 bases outside the gene matches. Germline CDR1 reads SGHDN; CDR2 reads FVKESK. Extraction of RNA together with DNA used 20-30 mg of unsorted bulk tissue. With about 470 ng total RNA as template and a constant-region primer, TCR beta cDNA was made. Libraries covering TCR beta were generated through three nested multiplex PCR rounds (using a slightly modified ARM-PCR). TRBV1-TRBV30 forward primers paired with a C-beta reverse primer were used in the first two PCR rounds, which ran roughly 9 cycles each. TCRdb independently ran MiXCR on the multiplex PCR reads; one entry per CDR3 protein. Here the sample spans approximately 120,000 distinct CDR3 sequences, 64% being singletons. In its sample, this clonotype was seen many times. Its target is not known.

V and J are TRBV14 and TRBJ2-1; 12 bases line up with TRBD2. The TCR originated in a woman aged 60 to 75 with primary liver carcinoma and hepatitis B virus infection. The sequenced sample consisted of liver tumor tissue from sampling region 3. Documented subset: tumor region T3, left-lateral pole. The CDR3 loop reads CASSPLGRGGSETSGSGEQFF. CDR3 nucleotide sequence: TGTGCCAGCAGCCCCCTCGGCCGCGGGGGTTCAGAGACTAGCGGGAGTGGTGAGCAGTTCTTC.